The rows below give T cell receptor beta chains drawn from one sample of a study of T cell responses to AZD1222 COVID-19 vaccine. Some clones are missing from TCRdb's copy, which holds only in-frame ones; the method was immunoSEQ multiplex PCR. The table records about 210,000 clones, roughly 92% of them present only once. Sequencing was performed on peripheral blood, taken on day 0 of AZD1222 vaccination. These receptors were obtained from an adult in good health. Each CDR3 is given with its conserved first and last residue. Each record gives: J gene, clone size, D gene, V gene, CDR3 protein, CDR3 DNA. A D gene is named only where the DNA matches it firmly. Clone size is stated in some rows and not others, as once, few, many or a class when expanded.

TRBJ1-2,.,TRBD1,TRBV12-3/TRBV12-4,CASSFDRVNGYTF,TGTGCCAGCAGTTTTGACAGGGTCAATGGCTACACCTTC
TRBJ1-4,.,TRBD1,TRBV24-1,CATSEPGQGNEKLFF,TGTGCCACCAGTGAGCCGGGACAGGGAAATGAAAAACTGTTTTTT
TRBJ1-1,once,.,TRBV28,CASSLDGGMNTEAFF,TGTGCCAGCAGTTTGGACGGCGGCATGAACACTGAAGCTTTCTTT
TRBJ1-3,.,.,TRBV18,CASSAARSGNTIYF,TGTGCCAGCTCAGCCGCACGGTCCGGAAACACCATATATTTT
TRBJ1-1,.,TRBD1,TRBV27,CASSVSGTGATEAFF,TGTGCCAGCAGTGTCTCCGGGACAGGGGCCACTGAAGCTTTCTTT
TRBJ2-3,many,TRBD2,TRBV6-4,CASSDSGGATDTQYF,TGTGCCAGCAGTGACTCCGGGGGGGCCACAGATACGCAGTATTTT
TRBJ2-1,.,.,TRBV9,CASSAMGSTNNEQFF,TGTGCCAGCAGCGCGATGGGTTCTACTAACAATGAGCAGTTCTTC
TRBJ2-7,.,.,TRBV11-2,CASSLERQTYEQYF,TGTGCCAGCAGCTTGGAACGACAGACCTACGAGCAGTACTTC
TRBJ1-5,.,TRBD1,TRBV6-6,CASIDRDSNQPQHF,TGTGCCAGCATTGACAGGGATAGCAATCAGCCCCAGCATTTT
TRBJ1-6,.,.,TRBV20-1,CSASNYNSPLHF,TGCAGTGCTAGTAATTATAATTCACCCCTCCACTTT
TRBJ2-1,.,.,TRBV18,CASSPEFRVLGANEQFF,TGTGCCAGCTCACCGGAATTCAGAGTATTGGGGGCCAATGAGCAGTTCTTC
TRBJ2-1,.,.,TRBV7-3,CASSLWDWTGNEQFF,TGTGCCAGCAGCTTATGGGACTGGACGGGGAATGAGCAGTTCTTC
TRBJ1-3,.,.,TRBV2,CASRPTANQDTIYF,TGTGCCAGCAGACCGACAGCCAACCAGGACACCATATATTTT
TRBJ1-4,.,.,TRBV7-9,CASSFNRYEKLFF,TGTGCCAGCAGCTTCAACAGATATGAAAAACTGTTTTTT
TRBJ2-1,.,.,TRBV11-1,CASSSQWGENEQFF,TGTGCCAGCAGCTCCCAATGGGGGGAAAATGAGCAGTTCTTC
TRBJ1-4,.,.,TRBV15,CATSSRNSATNEKLFF,TGTGCCACCAGCTCAAGAAACAGCGCAACTAATGAAAAACTGTTTTTT
TRBJ1-2,.,TRBD1,TRBV10-3,CATVQGQENYGYTF,TGTGCCACCGTACAGGGACAGGAAAACTATGGCTACACCTTC
TRBJ2-2,.,.,TRBV7-2,CASSFGVPGELFF,TGTGCCAGCAGCTTCGGAGTTCCCGGGGAGCTGTTTTTT
TRBJ1-1,.,.,TRBV12-5,CASGSDMNTEAFF,TGTGCTAGTGGTTCTGATATGAACACTGAAGCTTTCTTT
TRBJ2-5,.,.,TRBV7-8,CASSRWARETQYF,TGTGCCAGCAGCCGATGGGCGAGAGAGACCCAGTACTTC
TRBJ2-2,.,.,TRBV6-6,CASSYSETGELFF,TGTGCCAGCAGTTACTCAGAAACCGGGGAGCTGTTTTTT
TRBJ2-7,.,.,TRBV28,CASSLLTYEQYF,TGTGCCAGCAGTTTACTTACCTACGAGCAGTACTTC
TRBJ2-1,.,.,TRBV7-3,CASSFAGSYNEQFF,TGTGCCAGCAGCTTCGCGGGCTCCTACAATGAGCAGTTCTTC
TRBJ2-2,.,TRBD1,TRBV28,CASSRRQGTNTGELFF,TGTGCCAGCAGCCGAAGACAGGGCACGAACACCGGGGAGCTGTTTTTT
TRBJ1-3,once,.,TRBV25-1,CASRSDSSGNTIYF,TGTGCCAGCAGGAGCGATAGCTCTGGAAACACCATATATTTT
TRBJ2-7,.,.,TRBV30,CAWAEGNTYEQYF,TGTGCCTGGGCCGAAGGAAACACCTACGAGCAGTACTTC
TRBJ1-1,.,.,TRBV13,CASSPPGHQNTEAFF,TGTGCCAGCAGCCCCCCGGGACACCAGAACACTGAAGCTTTCTTT
TRBJ1-5,.,.,TRBV19,CASHPPNQPQHF,TGTGCCAGTCACCCCCCTAATCAGCCCCAGCATTTT
TRBJ2-7,.,.,TRBV6-5,CASSYSLGAEQYF,TGTGCCAGCAGTTACTCGCTTGGGGCCGAGCAGTACTTC
TRBJ2-5,.,TRBD1,TRBV6-5,CASSSQTGGETQYF,TGTGCCAGCAGTTCCCAGACAGGGGGGGAGACCCAGTACTTC
TRBJ1-2,.,.,TRBV6-5,CATKEGLSYGYTF,TGTGCCACCAAGGAGGGGCTTTCCTATGGCTACACCTTC
TRBJ1-5,.,TRBD1,TRBV6-1,CASSEQGDQPQHF,TGTGCCAGCAGTGAACAGGGGGATCAGCCCCAGCATTTT
TRBJ1-3,.,.,TRBV3-1/TRBV3-2,CASGDNWVGDTIYF,TGTGCCAGCGGCGACAACTGGGTAGGGGACACCATATATTTT
TRBJ1-6,.,.,TRBV28,CASSGASSYNSPLHF,TGTGCCAGCAGTGGCGCTAGCTCCTATAATTCACCCCTCCACTTT
TRBJ1-2,.,.,TRBV12-3/TRBV12-4,CASSQGYGYTF,TGTGCCAGCAGCCAGGGTTATGGCTACACCTTC